These 19 T cell receptor beta chains came from one sample sequenced in a study of blood T cell repertoires in COVID-19. Sequencing was performed with immunoSEQ multiplex PCR; in TCRdb, only in-frame clones are kept and a portion is missing. The sample carries roughly 140,000 clones, about nine tenths recorded once. The sequencing input was peripheral blood. The source is a man aged 50 or older with active or convalescent COVID-19.

This clone was recorded a few times. The V and J genes are TRBV9 and TRBJ2-2; 11 nucleotides line up with TRBD1. The V and J ends lost 0 bases and 5 bases, in that order; junction bases with no gene match: 6. The CDR3 loop spans 17 amino acids. The germline gives CDR1 SGDLS, CDR2 YYNGEE. The CDR3, as DNA: TGTGCCAGCAGCGTAGGAGGACAGGGGGCTAAAACCGGGGAGCTGTTTTTT. Amino acid sequence: CASSVGGQGAKTGELFF.

This sequence joins TRBV15 and TRBJ2-3; possibly TRBD2 for D (5 bases). V gave up 6 bases and J gave up 5 bases, with 12 bases separating them. The germline V gene encodes CDR1 LNHNV and CDR2 YYDKDF (reference sequence). The CDR3 has 13 amino acids. CDR3: CATREGSLDTQYF. CDR3 sequence (DNA): TGTGCCACCAGGGAAGGGAGTCTAGATACGCAGTATTTT.

The rearrangement uses TRBV7-9 and TRBJ2-1; 8 positions agree with TRBD2. This CDR3 has 15 residues. Germline V gene lookup returns CDR1 SEHNR and CDR2 FQNEAQ (reference sequence). Germline trimming cut 5 bases from V and 9 bases from J; bases unmatched to any gene: 12. CDR3 residues: CASSRPGTRTSEQFF. DNA for the CDR3: TGTGCCAGCAGCAGACCCGGGACTAGGACTTCTGAGCAGTTCTTC.

This chain connects TRBV19 to TRBJ2-5; D is possibly TRBD2 (7 bases). The CDR3 runs 15 residues. The germline V and J ends were trimmed by 5 bases and 4 bases, with 17 bases remaining between them. CDR1 and CDR2 (germline): LNHDA, SQIVND (reference sequence). The CDR3 region is CASSGGGTLRETQYF. The CDR3 DNA sequence: TGTGCCAGTAGTGGGGGGGGCACCTTGAGAGAGACCCAGTACTTC.

J is TRBJ2-1 and V is TRBV6-1; TRBD2 might be the D (6 bases). The germline V gene encodes CDR1 MNHNS and CDR2 SASEGT. The CDR3 totals 13 residues. Deletions cut 0 bases from V and 7 bases from J, with 7 bases between. The CDR3 is CASSEARGNEQFF. CDR3 coding DNA: TGTGCCAGCAGTGAAGCTCGGGGGAATGAGCAGTTCTTC.

The rearrangement joins TRBV6-5 to TRBJ2-7; 9 bases line up with TRBD1. The CDR3 totals 15 residues. CDR1 and CDR2 from the germline V gene are MNHEY and SVGAGI. The trim removed 7 bases at V and 5 bases at J, leaving 12 bases unmatched. The CDR3 sequence: CASIGTGGLRDEQYF. The CDR3 coding sequence is TGTGCCAGCATAGGAACAGGGGGCTTGAGGGACGAGCAGTACTTC.

This clone appeared a few times. This chain links TRBV7-9 with TRBJ2-2; D possibly corresponds to TRBD1 (5 bases). V gave up 3 bases and J gave up 0 bases, with 5 bases separating them. Germline V gene sequence: CDR1 SEHNR, CDR2 FQNEAQ (reference sequence). CDR3 length: 14 amino acids. This CDR3 reads CASSFRANTGELFF. The CDR3 coding sequence is TGTGCCAGCAGCTTCAGGGCGAACACCGGGGAGCTGTTTTTT.

The chain couples TRBV5-8 to TRBJ2-7, with 11 bases that match TRBD1. The CDR3 has 15 amino acids. The J segment lost 6 bases and the V segment lost 1 base, leaving 6 bases of the junction unmatched. The V gene's germline CDR1 is SGHTS and CDR2 YDEGEE. The CDR3 loop reads CASSLLGQGAGEQYF. In DNA, the CDR3 is TGTGCCAGCAGCTTGCTAGGACAGGGGGCTGGCGAGCAGTACTTC.

The chain couples TRBV6-5 to TRBJ2-7; D perhaps matches TRBD2 (6 bases). This CDR3 region has 14 residues. V dropped 6 bases and J dropped 5 bases, with 17 bases sitting between them. Germline-derived CDR1 and CDR2 are MNHEY and SVGAGI. The CDR3 bases are TGTGCCAGCAGATCGACTAGTATAGTAGACGAGCAGTACTTC. Translating it yields CASRSTSIVDEQYF.

This sequence joins TRBV28 and TRBJ1-4, with D possibly being TRBD1 (5 bases). The ends were cut back, 3 bases at V and 3 bases at J, with 8 bases in the middle. This CDR3 is 14 amino acids long. Germline values: CDR1 MDHEN, CDR2 SYDVKM. The CDR3 region has the DNA TGTGCCAGCAGTTTCGCAGGGTCTAATGAAAAACTGTTTTTT. This codes for CASSFAGSNEKLFF.

This sequence joins TRBV24-1 and TRBJ2-3; D not certain. CDR3 length: 16 amino acids. The germline gives CDR1 KGHDR, CDR2 SFDVKD. Trimming took off 0 bases at V and 0 bases at J, with 9 bases between the two ends. CDR3 sequence reads: CATSDLVGSSTDTQYF. The CDR3 DNA reads as TGTGCCACCAGTGATTTGGTGGGCTCCAGCACAGATACGCAGTATTTT.

The chain employs TRBV7-2 and TRBJ2-1; possible D gene TRBD1, 6 bases. CDR1 SGHTA and CDR2 FQGNSA come from the germline V gene. V gave up 0 bases and J gave up 3 bases, with 6 bases separating them. This CDR3 is built from 14 residues. CDR3: CASSLADSYNEQFF. Here the CDR3 DNA reads TGTGCCAGCAGCTTAGCGGACAGCTACAATGAGCAGTTCTTC.

This clone appeared once. The J gene is TRBJ2-1, the V gene TRBV27, with D maybe TRBD2 (5 bases). Germline values: CDR1 MNHEY, CDR2 SMNVEV (reference sequence). The CDR3 covers 16 residues. Trimming removed 7 bases from V and 1 base from J, with 17 bases in between. CDR3 nucleotide sequence: TGTGCCAGCACCCCTGAGAGGGCGGTTTCCTACAATGAGCAGTTCTTC. Residues: CASTPERAVSYNEQFF.

DNA of the CDR3: TGCGCCAGCAGCTTGGACAGTTTAAGCACAGATACGCAGTATTTT. Amino acid sequence: CASSLDSLSTDTQYF. The chain has TRBV5-1 and TRBJ2-3; D remains ambiguous. Trimming pared 0 bases from V and 0 bases from J, leaving 8 bases between. Germline-derived CDR1 and CDR2 are SGHRS and YFSETQ. This CDR3 has 15 amino acids.

The rearrangement joins TRBV24-1 to TRBJ1-4; 7 nucleotides match TRBD1. V shed 3 bases, J shed 7 bases, and the junction held 10 bases outside the gene matches. The CDR3 is 16 residues long. CDR1 is KGHDR, CDR2 SFDVKD, per germline. In nucleotides, the CDR3 is TGTGCCACCAGTGATCCCAAGACATCAGGGGGTGAAAAACTGTTTTTT. Its translation is CATSDPKTSGGEKLFF.

V usage is TRBV28 and J usage is TRBJ1-2; TRBD1 agrees at 7 bases. The CDR3 has 13 residues. Germline CDR1 MDHEN, CDR2 SYDVKM. With V trimmed by 3 bases and J by 4 bases, 2 bases remained unmatched. The CDR3 DNA follows: TGTGCCAGCAGTTTGGACAGGACCTATGGCTACACCTTC. It is translated as CASSLDRTYGYTF.

The rearrangement joins TRBV18 to TRBJ1-2, with unresolved D. The CDR3 is made up of 14 amino acids. The germline gives CDR1 KGHSH, CDR2 LQKENI. V gave up 3 bases and J gave up 4 bases, with 12 bases separating them. The DNA of the CDR3 is TGTGCCAGCTCACCCCTGGCAGAGGGCTATGGCTACACCTTC. It specifies CASSPLAEGYGYTF.

The chain combines TRBV27 with TRBJ1-1; the D gene is possibly TRBD1 (6 bases). The CDR3 has 15 residues. Germline V CDR1 and CDR2: MNHEY, SMNVEV (reference sequence). V was trimmed by 5 bases and J by 1 base, leaving 14 bases between them. The CDR3 is CASSRALQGNTEAFF. CDR3 nucleotide sequence: TGTGCCAGCAGTCGAGCCCTACAGGGGAACACTGAAGCTTTCTTT.

The chain joins TRBV7-2 to TRBJ2-3, with 7 bases identical to TRBD1. This CDR3 has 19 amino acids. Germline assignment: CDR1 SGHTA and CDR2 FQGNSA. The V segment lost 4 bases and the J segment 4 bases; nucleotides outside the gene matches: 20. CDR3 sequence: CASSSFRTGLVSLADTQYF. CDR3 DNA: TGTGCCAGCAGCTCCTTTAGGACAGGTCTTGTATCGTTGGCAGATACGCAGTATTTT. The full variable domain, in which reference TRBV7-2 and TRBJ2-3 provide the parts outside the CDR3, is GAGVSQSPSNKVTEKGKDVELRCDPISGHTALYWYRQSLGQGLEFLIYFQGNSAPDKSGLPSDRFSAERTGGSVSTLTIQRTQQEDSAVYLCASSSFRTGLVSLADTQYFGPGTRLTVL.